Presented here are 2 T cell receptor beta chains from one specimen sequenced in a study of blood T cell repertoires in COVID-19. TCRdb keeps only in-frame clones here, not all; method: immunoSEQ multiplex PCR. The repertoire has tens of thousands of clones, 90% of them found once; the top ten carry around 4.9%. The sample taken for sequencing was peripheral blood. These TCRs come from a human donor in a cohort sampled during active COVID-19.

The rearrangement uses TRBV12-3 or TRBV12-4 and TRBJ1-5; D perhaps matches TRBD1 (5 bases). The V and J ends lost 9 bases and 4 bases respectively, with 13 bases between them. The CDR3 is made up of 13 amino acids. CDR3 DNA sequence: TGTGCCAGTAGTGGGGCGGGGAATCAGCCCCAGCATTTT. It yields the protein CASSGAGNQPQHF.

The chain recombines TRBV28 with TRBJ1-6, with D unclear. CDR1 is MDHEN, CDR2 SYDVKM, per germline. Trimming removed 3 bases at V and 7 bases at J, with 10 bases between. This CDR3 is built from 14 residues. The CDR3: CASSFGGSNSPLHF. The CDR3 region has the DNA TGTGCCAGCAGTTTTGGCGGCAGCAATTCACCCCTCCACTTT. Full variable domain (remainder filled in from reference TRBV28 and TRBJ1-6): DVKVTQSSRYLVKRTGEKVFLECVQDMDHENMFWYRQDPGLGLRLIYFSYDVKMKEKGDIPEGYSVSREKKERFSLILESASTNQTSMYLCASSFGGSNSPLHFGNGTRLTVT.